A single sample is the source of the 10 T cell receptor beta chains below, sequenced in a study of technical replicates of blood from a few donors. Using immunoSEQ multiplex PCR, the repertoire was profiled, and TCRdb retains in-frame clones only, with some absent. Here the sample spans around 92,000 clones, 90% to 97% being singletons. Sequencing used T cells isolated from PBMCs. These receptor sequences come from a human donor in good health.

This clone turned up a few times. The chain links TRBV6-1 to TRBJ1-5; 9 nucleotides agree with TRBD1. The CDR3 length is 14 residues. Germline V lookup: CDR1 MNHNS, CDR2 SASEGT. The ends lost 3 bases at V and 9 bases at J; junction bases unmatched: 6. CDR3 nucleotide sequence: TGTGCCAGCAGTGAGGGGACAGGGACTCTGCCCCAGCATTTT. Translating gives CASSEGTGTLPQHF.

The CDR3 coding sequence is TGTGCCAGCAGTTTATCGCGGACAGCTGGGGCCAACGTCCTGACTTTC. Amino acid sequence: CASSLSRTAGANVLTF. The chain links TRBV28 to TRBJ2-6, with D tentatively TRBD1 (6 bases). The V gene's germline CDR1 is MDHEN and CDR2 SYDVKM. This CDR3 is built from 16 residues. Trimming took off 1 base at V and 2 bases at J, with 9 bases between the two ends.

The V call is TRBV7-9, the J call TRBJ2-3; D may be TRBD2 (7 bases). V was cut by 1 base and J by 4 bases, with 12 bases left in between. This CDR3 has 15 amino acids. The V gene's germline CDR1 is SEHNR and CDR2 FQNEAQ (reference sequence). DNA for the CDR3: TGTGCCAGCAGCTTAGGTGGCGGGGGCGCAGATACGCAGTATTTT. Translation gives CASSLGGGGADTQYF.

The chain uses TRBV28 and TRBJ1-1, with no clear D. The CDR3 sequence is 15 residues long. Germline V gene lookup returns CDR1 MDHEN and CDR2 SYDVKM. V was pared by 5 bases and J by 0 bases, with 13 bases between. The CDR3 nucleotides read TGTGCCAGCAGTAGCCCAGAGGGCCTGAACACTGAAGCTTTCTTT. Translating it yields CASSSPEGLNTEAFF.

The chain links TRBV9 to TRBJ1-4, with 10 positions matching TRBD1. Germline lookup yields CDR1 SGDLS and CDR2 YYNGEE. J lost 7 bases, V lost 0 bases, and 3 bases had no gene match. This CDR3 spans 15 amino acids. The CDR3 sequence is CASSVGGTGVEKLFF. Written as DNA, the CDR3 is TGTGCCAGCAGCGTAGGAGGGACAGGGGTTGAAAAACTGTTTTTT.

J is TRBJ2-7 and V is TRBV2; tentative D call: TRBD1 (5 bases). V was trimmed by 2 bases and J by 7 bases, leaving 24 bases between them. The CDR3 consists of 17 residues. CDR1 SNHLY and CDR2 FYNNEI come from the germline V gene. The CDR3 nucleotides read TGTGCCAGCAGTGAAAAGGTCGGGCGGCTACCAGGGCGGGAGCAGTACTTC. Translation gives CASSEKVGRLPGREQYF.

V usage is TRBV18 and J usage is TRBJ1-1; TRBD1 matches 7 bases. With 6 bases clipped from V and 1 base from J, the junction kept 2 bases outside the gene matches. Germline V CDR1 and CDR2: KGHSH, LQKENI. The CDR3 runs to 13 residues. CDR3 amino acids: CASSGQKNTEAFF. As DNA, the CDR3 is TGTGCCAGCTCGGGACAGAAGAACACTGAAGCTTTCTTT.

This clone appeared once. The rearrangement uses TRBV30 and TRBJ2-7; 8 bases match TRBD1. Unmatched junction bases numbered 5, after V lost 5 bases and J lost 2 bases. Looked up from germline, CDR1 is GTSNPN and CDR2 is SVGIG (reference sequence). The CDR3 sequence is 13 residues long. CDR3 sequence: CAWDRGNPYEQYF. The CDR3 bases are TGTGCCTGGGACAGGGGTAACCCCTACGAGCAGTACTTC. The full variable domain, in which reference TRBV30 and TRBJ2-7 provide the parts outside the CDR3, is SQTIHQWPATLVQPVGSPLSLECTVEGTSNPNLYWYRQAAGRGLQLLFYSVGIGQISSEVPQNLSASRPQDRQFILSSKKLLLSDSGFYLCAWDRGNPYEQYFGPGTRLTVT.

The V gene is TRBV18, the J gene TRBJ1-1; no firm D call. This CDR3 contains 15 residues. Germline assignment: CDR1 KGHSH and CDR2 LQKENI. Trimming pared 2 bases from V and 1 base from J, leaving 11 bases between. The CDR3 coding sequence is TGTGCCAGCTCACCAGCAGTGGTGAAGAACACTGAAGCTTTCTTT. Translated, it gives CASSPAVVKNTEAFF.

V usage is TRBV6-5 and J usage is TRBJ2-5; D may be TRBD2 (5 bases). The CDR3 is made up of 14 amino acids. Trimming removed 2 bases at V and 7 bases at J, with 14 bases between. In germline, CDR1 is MNHEY, CDR2 SVGAGI. The CDR3 sequence is CASSYGGSRGTQYF. The CDR3 DNA is TGTGCCAGCAGTTACGGCGGCAGTCGGGGGACCCAGTACTTC.